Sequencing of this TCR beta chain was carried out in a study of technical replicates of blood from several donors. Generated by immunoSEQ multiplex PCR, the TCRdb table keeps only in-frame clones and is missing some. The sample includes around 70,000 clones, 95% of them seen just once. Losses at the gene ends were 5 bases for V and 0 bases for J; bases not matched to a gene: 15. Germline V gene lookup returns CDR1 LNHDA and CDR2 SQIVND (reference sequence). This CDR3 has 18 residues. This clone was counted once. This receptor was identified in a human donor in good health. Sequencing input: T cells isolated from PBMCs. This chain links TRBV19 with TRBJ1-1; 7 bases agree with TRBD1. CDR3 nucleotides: TGTGCCAGTAGTCTATGGCACCGGGACAGAATAATGAACACTGAAGCTTTCTTT. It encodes CASSLWHRDRIMNTEAFF.